This is a list of T cell receptor beta chains from one sample in a study of CD8 T cells in Susac syndrome. TCRdb used MiXCR to reprocess the immunoSEQ multiplex PCR reads, holding one entry per CDR3 protein. The table includes 150,000 to 200,000 distinct CDR3 sequences, over 85% detected once. Material: CD4+ T cells from PBMCs. The source of these receptors is a human donor in good health. Both conserved end residues are part of each CDR3. D genes are given only for firm matches. Some rows have no size entry. The others give once, few or many, or a class for an expanded clone.

d_gene | j_gene | v_gene | abundance | CDR3aa | CDR3nt
. | TRBJ2-5 | TRBV20-1 | . | CSASGARGVTQYF | TGCAGTGCTAGCGGAGCGAGAGGGGTTACCCAGTACTTC
. | TRBJ2-6 | TRBV18 | . | CASSLSLGAGANVLTF | TGTGCCAGCTCACTCTCCCTCGGGGCTGGGGCCAACGTCCTGACTTTC
. | TRBJ1-3 | TRBV29-1 | once | CSVDSTLGNTIYF | TGCAGCGTCGACAGTACTCTTGGAAACACCATATATTTT
. | TRBJ2-7 | TRBV5-4 | . | CASSPELNGYEQYF | TGTGCCAGCAGCCCGGAGCTTAACGGGTACGAGCAGTACTTC
TRBD2 | TRBJ2-5 | TRBV20-1 | . | CSALGLAGIQETQYF | TGCAGTGCCCTGGGACTAGCGGGAATTCAAGAGACCCAGTACTTC
. | TRBJ2-2 | TRBV20-1 | . | CSARDAQGGTGELFF | TGCAGTGCTAGAGATGCACAGGGAGGTACCGGGGAGCTGTTTTTT
. | TRBJ1-3 | TRBV12-3/TRBV12-4 | . | CASSLGNTIYF | TGTGCCAGCAGCCTTGGAAACACCATATATTTT
. | TRBJ1-5 | TRBV28 | . | CASREGNQPQHF | TGTGCCAGCAGGGAAGGGAATCAGCCCCAGCATTTT
TRBD2 | TRBJ2-1 | TRBV19 | once | CASKDGRASKDEQFF | TGTGCCAGTAAAGACGGGAGGGCCTCGAAGGATGAGCAGTTCTTC
. | TRBJ2-1 | TRBV7-9 | once | CASSLLRAGNEQFF | TGTGCCAGCAGCTTACTCCGGGCAGGCAATGAGCAGTTCTTC
TRBD1 | TRBJ2-7 | TRBV6-1 | . | CASRRGQGRYEQYF | TGTGCCAGCAGAAGGGGACAGGGGAGGTACGAGCAGTACTTC
. | TRBJ2-1 | TRBV2 | . | CASSDPRESSYNEQFF | TGTGCCAGCAGTGATCCTCGGGAGAGCTCCTACAATGAGCAGTTCTTC
. | TRBJ2-7 | TRBV19 | . | CASSTAGFNYEQYF | TGTGCCAGTAGCACTGCAGGGTTCAACTACGAGCAGTACTTC
. | TRBJ1-4 | TRBV20-1 | . | CSAPGTSEKLFF | TGCAGTGCCCCAGGGACTTCTGAAAAACTGTTTTTT
. | TRBJ2-5 | TRBV13 | . | CASSPRRETQYF | TGTGCCAGCAGCCCCAGGAGGGAGACCCAGTACTTC
. | TRBJ2-7 | TRBV4-2 | . | CASSQDHQAGIYEQYF | TGTGCCAGCAGCCAAGATCATCAGGCGGGAATCTACGAGCAGTACTTC